The next 29 T cell receptor beta chains were all read from a single sample in a study of cytomegalovirus exposure and HLA in healthy donors. Data came from immunoSEQ multiplex PCR; TCRdb stores just in-frame clones and leaves some out. The data hold about 340,000 clones, with around 86% observed a single time. The sequenced sample consisted of PBMCs. These receptors all stem from a woman aged 18-29 years in good health and CMV-seronegative.

This chain uses TRBV2 with TRBJ2-4; no firm D call. The length of the CDR3 is 13 residues. Germline V gives CDR1 SNHLY, CDR2 FYNNEI. Trimming removed 4 bases at V and 0 bases at J, with 4 bases between. The DNA for the CDR3 is TGTGCCAGCAGTGCTTTAGCCAAAAACATTCAGTACTTC. Its translation is CASSALAKNIQYF.

This chain links TRBV5-6 with TRBJ2-1; 7 bases match TRBD2. The CDR3 extends over 17 amino acids. Germline lookup yields CDR1 SGHDT and CDR2 YYEEEE. Losses at the gene ends were 1 base for V and 1 base for J; bases not matched to a gene: 8. Here the CDR3 reads CASSLIGGGASYNEQFF. Here the CDR3 DNA reads TGTGCCAGCAGCTTGATTGGGGGAGGGGCTTCCTACAATGAGCAGTTCTTC.

The chain has TRBV6-5 and TRBJ1-1; a possible D gene is TRBD1 (5 bases). The V end was cut by 5 bases, the J end by 4 bases, with 8 bases between. Looked up from germline, CDR1 is MNHEY and CDR2 is SVGAGI. This CDR3 has 12 residues. Here the CDR3 reads CASSRGGTEAFF. CDR3 DNA: TGTGCCAGCAGTAGGGGAGGCACTGAAGCTTTCTTT.

The rearrangement joins TRBV27 to TRBJ2-7, with 7 bases that match TRBD1. The CDR3 totals 13 residues. Germline values: CDR1 MNHEY, CDR2 SMNVEV (reference sequence). V was pared by 7 bases and J by 13 bases, with 16 bases of the junction left unmatched. The CDR3 DNA reads as TGTGCCAGCACCTATATAGGTCGGGACAGCGAATACTTC. It translates to CASTYIGRDSEYF.

The J gene is TRBJ1-1, the V gene TRBV21-1; the table's TRBD1 call for D was not verified on the DNA. TRBV21-1 is labeled a pseudogene. CDR3 length: 17 amino acids. The CDR3 region has the DNA TGTGCCAGCAGCAGTTTATTTAGGTACAGTCTCGACACTGAAGCTTTCTTT. Translation: CASSSLFRYSLDTEAFF.

This clone was seen a single time. The J gene is TRBJ1-2, the V gene TRBV18; D remains ambiguous. CDR1 and CDR2 from the germline V gene are KGHSH and LQKENI. The CDR3 spans 15 residues. Trimming left V 4 bases short and J 3 bases short, with 15 bases between. CDR3 sequence reads: CASSQSRTVDYGYTF. In nucleotides, the CDR3 is TGTGCCAGCTCACAAAGTCGCACAGTCGACTATGGCTACACCTTC.

V is TRBV7-9 and J is TRBJ2-7; TRBD2 agrees at 8 bases. The ends lost 2 bases at V and 0 bases at J; junction bases unmatched: 6. Germline assignment: CDR1 SEHNR and CDR2 FQNEAQ (reference sequence). The CDR3 extends over 16 amino acids. The CDR3 loop is CASSLKQRGSSYEQYF. In DNA form, the CDR3 reads TGTGCCAGCAGCTTAAAACAGCGGGGGAGCTCCTACGAGCAGTACTTC.

V usage is TRBV6-5 and J usage is TRBJ1-1; D is perhaps TRBD1 (6 bases). The CDR3 has 16 amino acids. Trimming took 0 bases from V and 1 from J, leaving 12 bases between them. Germline-derived CDR1 and CDR2 are MNHEY and SVGAGI. DNA of the CDR3: TGTGCCAGCAGTTACTCTGTTGAGGGGGAGAACACTGAAGCTTTCTTT. Amino acid sequence: CASSYSVEGENTEAFF.

The genes are TRBV7-3 and TRBJ2-1; 8 nucleotides match TRBD2. Germline CDR1 SGHTA, CDR2 FQGTGA. V lost 2 bases and J lost 4; bases outside the gene matches: 10. The CDR3 length is 17 residues. CDR3 sequence (DNA): TGTGCCAGCAGCTTAGAGGTTGCGGGAGGCGGTTACAATGAGCAGTTCTTC. It specifies CASSLEVAGGGYNEQFF.

The chain uses TRBV9 and TRBJ1-1; TRBD1 aligns across 8 bases. The CDR3 extends over 17 amino acids. Germline CDR1 reads SGDLS; CDR2 reads YYNGEE. J gave up 3 bases and V 0 bases, and 10 bases lay outside the gene matches. The CDR3: CASSVEGQGAADTEAFF. CDR3 nucleotide sequence: TGTGCCAGCAGCGTAGAAGGACAGGGTGCTGCGGACACTGAAGCTTTCTTT.

The CDR3 sequence is CASSPTFRIGGSAGELFF. The DNA of the CDR3 is TGTGCCAGCTCACCGACTTTTAGAATAGGCGGGAGTGCCGGGGAGCTGTTTTTT. The rearrangement joins TRBV18 to TRBJ2-2, with 7 bases lining up with TRBD2. Germline V gene data show CDR1 as KGHSH and CDR2 as LQKENI. This CDR3 is built from 18 residues. Trimming cost V 3 bases and J 6 bases; bases outside gene matches: 16.

The rearrangement links TRBV19 to TRBJ1-2; TRBD1 matches at 7 bases. This CDR3 is built from 20 residues. Germline V gene data show CDR1 as LNHDA and CDR2 as SQIVND (reference sequence). After removal of 2 bases from V and 1 base from J, the junction contained 19 bases not matched to a gene. The CDR3 DNA reads as TGTGCCAGTAGTATAACCCGGTTGCGGGGACAGTCTCCCGATAACTATGGCTACACCTTC. Translation: CASSITRLRGQSPDNYGYTF.

This clone appeared once. This sequence joins TRBV6-5 and TRBJ1-5; D not certain. The CDR3 has 15 residues. Germline assignment: CDR1 MNHEY and CDR2 SVGAGI. Trimming pared 7 bases from V and 1 base from J, leaving 14 bases between. The chain's CDR3 is CASTADPGSNQPQHF. CDR3 nucleotide sequence: TGTGCCAGCACCGCGGACCCGGGGAGCAATCAGCCCCAGCATTTT.

A word on this clone: The sample carries other DNA sequences with the same CDR3. This rearrangement joins TRBV9 to TRBJ2-7, with 14 positions matching TRBD2. Germline-derived CDR1 and CDR2 are SGDLS and YYNGEE. The CDR3 covers 15 residues. J lost 3 bases, V lost 3 bases, and 2 bases had no gene match. The CDR3 here is CASSEGTSGSYEQYF. The CDR3 DNA follows: TGTGCCAGCAGCGAGGGGACTAGCGGGAGCTACGAGCAGTACTTC.

The V gene is TRBV6-1, the J gene TRBJ2-1, with D maybe TRBD2 (5 bases). The CDR3 extends over 14 amino acids. Trimming shortened V by 6 bases and J by 1 base, and 10 bases separated the two germline ends. Germline lookup yields CDR1 MNHNS and CDR2 SASEGT. CDR3 region: CASRIAPSYNEQFF. The CDR3 DNA follows: TGTGCCAGCAGGATAGCGCCGTCCTACAATGAGCAGTTCTTC.

This chain connects TRBV5-4 to TRBJ2-5, with D possibly TRBD1 on 6 matching bases. V lost 4 bases and J 1 base, leaving 11 bases between the germline ends. Germline V CDR1 and CDR2: SGHNT, YYREEE (reference sequence). This CDR3 is 14 amino acids long. Here the CDR3 reads CASSQKQGQETQYF. CDR3 nucleotides: TGTGCCAGCAGCCAGAAACAGGGCCAAGAGACCCAGTACTTC. Full variable domain (rest looked up from reference TRBV5-4 and TRBJ2-5): ETGVTQSPTHLIKTRGQQVTLRCSSQSGHNTVSWYQQALGQGPQFIFQYYREEENGRGNFPPRFSGLQFPNYSSELNVNALELDDSALYLCASSQKQGQETQYFGPGTRLLVL.

In the case of this clone: Relative to the germline gene, one junction end is altered; a read error may explain this. The V call is TRBV15, the J call TRBJ2-2; D not resolved. CDR1 is LNHNV, CDR2 YYDKDF, per germline (reference sequence). CDR3 size: 12 residues. This CDR3 reads CATSRNIGELFF. The CDR3 nucleotides are TGTGCCACCAGCAGGAACATCGGGGAGCTGTTTTTT.

This sequence joins TRBV5-4 and TRBJ1-5; possibly TRBD1 for D (5 bases). The CDR3 has 13 residues. Germline-derived CDR1 and CDR2 are SGHNT and YYREEE (reference sequence). Trimming stripped 5 bases from V and 9 bases from J, with 15 bases between. CDR3 protein: CASSSETGRPQHF. CDR3 nucleotides: TGTGCCAGCAGTTCGGAAACAGGACGGCCCCAGCATTTT.

V usage is TRBV19 and J usage is TRBJ2-7; 8 positions match TRBD1. The V gene's germline CDR1 is LNHDA and CDR2 SQIVND (reference sequence). The CDR3 sequence is 15 residues long. V was clipped by 3 bases and J by 6 bases; unmatched bases: 10. The CDR3 DNA reads TGTGCCAGTAGTATTGGGACTGGACAGGGCTTCGAGCAGTACTTC. This translates into CASSIGTGQGFEQYF.

A few counts support this clone. CDR3 bases: TGTGCCAGCAGTCCCCTCGGGTTCCGCGGCTACACCTTC. This codes for CASSPLGFRGYTF. V gene TRBV27 combines with J gene TRBJ1-2; no clear D gene. The CDR3 loop spans 13 amino acids. The V and J ends lost 5 bases and 8 bases respectively, with 15 bases between them. The germline V gene has CDR1 MNHEY and CDR2 SMNVEV (reference sequence).

V and J are TRBV2 and TRBJ1-3, with D possibly being TRBD1 (5 bases). V lost 2 bases and J 4 bases, leaving 12 bases between the germline ends. The length of the CDR3 is 15 residues. The germline gives CDR1 SNHLY, CDR2 FYNNEI. For the CDR3, the DNA is TGTGCCAGCAGTGAAAAGGCTGGGGCGGGAAACACCATATATTTT. Translating it yields CASSEKAGAGNTIYF.

This clone was counted only a few times. The chain combines TRBV18 with TRBJ2-7; TRBD1 might be the D (6 bases). The CDR3 loop spans 14 amino acids. V was trimmed by 6 bases and J by 2 bases, leaving 14 bases between them. Germline values: CDR1 KGHSH, CDR2 LQKENI. The CDR3 DNA is TGTGCCAGCTCCCGTTCGACAGGAACCTACGAGCAGTACTTC. This gives the protein CASSRSTGTYEQYF.

This clone came up a few times. The chain couples TRBV27 to TRBJ2-1; 11 nucleotides line up with TRBD1. The CDR3 spans 17 residues. In germline, CDR1 is MNHEY, CDR2 SMNVEV (reference sequence). V shed 4 bases and J 6 bases; nucleotides not matched to a gene: 11. CDR3 sequence reads: CASSWDQDRGRPNEQFF. DNA of the CDR3: TGTGCCAGCAGTTGGGACCAGGACAGGGGGCGCCCCAATGAGCAGTTCTTC.

J is TRBJ2-1 and V is TRBV5-1, with 9 bases lining up with TRBD1. The CDR3 covers 16 residues. Germline trimming cut 6 bases from V and 1 base from J; bases unmatched to any gene: 8. Germline lookup yields CDR1 SGHRS and CDR2 YFSETQ. In nucleotides, the CDR3 is TGCGCCAGCACTTCCGGGACAGGGTTTTCCTACAATGAGCAGTTCTTC. Its protein product is CASTSGTGFSYNEQFF.

The chain uses TRBV4-2 and TRBJ2-7; D might be TRBD2 (6 bases). The CDR3 sequence is 15 residues long. The germline V gene has CDR1 LGHNA and CDR2 YNFKEQ. The V and J ends lost 0 bases and 1 base respectively, with 10 bases between them. CDR3 sequence: CASSQDPEGSYEQYF. CDR3 DNA sequence: TGTGCCAGCAGCCAAGATCCGGAGGGATCCTACGAGCAGTACTTC.

The gene calls are TRBV2 and TRBJ2-5; D might be TRBD1 (6 bases). The CDR3 is made up of 14 amino acids. V was clipped by 4 bases and J by 0 bases, with 9 bases between them. The germline V gene has CDR1 SNHLY and CDR2 FYNNEI. The DNA for the CDR3 is TGTGCCAGCAGTGTGGACAGCAACCAAGAGACCCAGTACTTC. Amino acid sequence: CASSVDSNQETQYF.

This chain joins TRBV18 and TRBJ1-2, with TRBD1 matching 8 bases. Trimming cost V 6 bases and J 2 bases; bases outside gene matches: 8. From germline, CDR1 is KGHSH and CDR2 LQKENI. The CDR3 extends over 15 amino acids. CDR3 sequence reads: CASSAGQGRNYGYTF. The CDR3 DNA is TGTGCCAGCTCTGCCGGACAGGGCAGGAACTATGGCTACACCTTC.

The chain carries TRBV27 and TRBJ2-1; the match to TRBD1 covers 7 bases. This CDR3 contains 14 residues. Germline V gene lookup returns CDR1 MNHEY and CDR2 SMNVEV (reference sequence). The trim removed 4 bases at V and 6 bases at J, leaving 6 bases unmatched. CDR3 residues: CASSYSGDSNEQFF. CDR3 DNA sequence: TGTGCCAGCAGTTACAGTGGGGACAGCAATGAGCAGTTCTTC.

This sequence joins TRBV4-2 and TRBJ2-7, with TRBD1 as a possible D gene (6 bases). The CDR3 loop spans 15 amino acids. V lost 0 bases, J lost 2 bases, and 11 bases lay in between. Per germline, CDR1 LGHNA and CDR2 YNFKEQ. The CDR3 sequence: CASSQDWDKTYEQYF. The CDR3 DNA sequence: TGTGCCAGCAGCCAAGATTGGGACAAAACCTACGAGCAGTACTTC.